This is a list of T cell receptor beta chains from one sample in a study of T cell repertoires in cytomegalovirus infection. TCRdb used MiXCR to reprocess the reads, holding one entry per CDR3 protein. Counted here are 500,000 to 600,000 distinct CDR3 sequences, more than 15% occurring once; the ten biggest clones make up about 24%. The source material was CD8+ T cells from PBMCs. All receptors come from a human donor in good health (CMV status not recorded). Some clones in this sample may be carry-over from other donors' samples. Each CDR3 is given with its conserved first and last residue. The D gene is left open where the match is weak. Size is omitted from some rows. Given values are once, few, many or a class for expanded clones.

j_call	d_call	cdr3_length	clone_size	v_call	cdr3_aa	cdr3_nt
TRBJ1-5	.	14	.	TRBV15	CATSREYSIQPQHF	TGTGCCACCAGCAGAGAATATAGCATTCAGCCCCAGCATTTT
TRBJ2-1	.	12	many	TRBV19	CASSVGGDEQFF	TGTGCCAGTTCCGTAGGGGGGGATGAGCAGTTCTTC
TRBJ1-1	TRBD1	14	many	TRBV19	CASSTGVVNTEAFF	TGTGCCAGTTCTACAGGGGTCGTAAACACTGAAGCTTTCTTT
TRBJ2-7	TRBD2	15	.	TRBV20-1	CSAQKGLAGSYEQYF	TGCAGTGCGCAAAAGGGGCTAGCGGGCTCCTACGAGCAGTACTTC
TRBJ1-2	TRBD1	14	.	TRBV5-1	CASSSGTGHLGYTF	TGCGCCAGCAGCTCCGGGACAGGGCACCTTGGCTACACCTTC
TRBJ1-2	TRBD1	15	.	TRBV5-4	CAGSLWTGPQDGYTF	TGTGCCGGCAGCTTGTGGACAGGACCTCAGGATGGCTACACCTTC
TRBJ1-5	TRBD1	14	.	TRBV7-4	CASSLATGDQPQHF	TGTGCCAGCAGCTTAGCAACAGGGGACCAGCCCCAGCATTTT
TRBJ2-1	.	17	many	TRBV12-3/TRBV12-4	CASSWGLGRGTNNEQFF	TGTGCCAGCAGTTGGGGGCTTGGGCGGGGGACTAACAATGAGCAGTTCTTC
TRBJ1-5	TRBD1	16	many	TRBV12-3/TRBV12-4	CASSSPGQEVNQPQHF	TGTGCCAGCAGTTCCCCGGGACAGGAAGTCAATCAGCCCCAGCATTTT
TRBJ2-3	.	11	.	TRBV24-1	CATPEWDTQYF	TGTGCCACGCCAGAATGGGATACGCAGTATTTT
TRBJ1-2	.	16	.	TRBV18	CASSPRPRENYNGYTF	TGTGCCAGCTCACCCAGACCCAGGGAAAATTACAATGGCTACACCTTC
TRBJ2-1	.	15	many	TRBV5-6	CASSRGLVSYNEQFF	TGTGCCAGCAGCCGCGGGCTAGTATCCTACAATGAGCAGTTCTTC
TRBJ2-3	TRBD2	18	.	TRBV13	CASSPRGSGGAESDTQYF	TGTGCCAGCAGCCCCCGAGGTAGCGGGGGGGCCGAGTCAGATACGCAGTATTTT
TRBJ2-1	.	12	.	TRBV5-4	CASSRGDNEQFF	TGTGCCAGCAGCCGCGGCGACAATGAGCAGTTCTTC
TRBJ2-2	TRBD1	17	.	TRBV4-1	CASSHVPGQANTGELFF	TGCGCCAGCAGCCACGTTCCGGGACAGGCAAACACCGGGGAGCTGTTTTTT
TRBJ2-1	TRBD2	14	few	TRBV20-1	CSAATSGGANEQFF	TGCAGTGCTGCTACTAGCGGGGGGGCCAATGAGCAGTTCTTC
TRBJ2-7	TRBD2	14	many	TRBV27	CDPSGGLAPYEQYF	TGTGACCCCTCCGGGGGACTAGCCCCCTACGAGCAGTACTTC
TRBJ1-1	.	14	many	TRBV7-9	CASSLGAPDTEAFF	TGTGCCAGCAGCTTGGGGGCCCCTGATACTGAAGCTTTCTTT
TRBJ2-1	.	14	many	TRBV7-8	CASAVGNSYNEQFF	TGTGCCAGCGCCGTCGGGAACTCCTACAATGAGCAGTTCTTC
TRBJ1-2	.	13	many	TRBV6-1	CARSEGSLYGYTF	TGTGCCAGATCCGAGGGCTCCCTCTATGGCTACACCTTC
TRBJ2-1	.	14	many	TRBV7-6	CASSLGVPPNEQFF	TGTGCCAGCAGCTTAGGTGTTCCCCCCAATGAGCAGTTCTTC
TRBJ1-4	.	12	many	TRBV7-9	CASSAREEKLFF	TGTGCCAGCAGCGCCAGGGAAGAAAAACTGTTTTTT
TRBJ2-7	.	15	few	TRBV15	CATSRSRDFNHEQYF	TGTGCCACCAGCAGATCCCGGGACTTCAACCACGAGCAGTACTTC
TRBJ2-5	.	13	few	TRBV15	CATSGGEIGTQYF	TGTGCCACCAGTGGCGGGGAGATAGGGACCCAGTACTTC
TRBJ2-2	TRBD1	15	many	TRBV12-3/TRBV12-4	CASSLLDRVTGELFF	TGTGCCAGCAGTTTGCTGGACAGGGTGACCGGGGAGCTGTTTTTT